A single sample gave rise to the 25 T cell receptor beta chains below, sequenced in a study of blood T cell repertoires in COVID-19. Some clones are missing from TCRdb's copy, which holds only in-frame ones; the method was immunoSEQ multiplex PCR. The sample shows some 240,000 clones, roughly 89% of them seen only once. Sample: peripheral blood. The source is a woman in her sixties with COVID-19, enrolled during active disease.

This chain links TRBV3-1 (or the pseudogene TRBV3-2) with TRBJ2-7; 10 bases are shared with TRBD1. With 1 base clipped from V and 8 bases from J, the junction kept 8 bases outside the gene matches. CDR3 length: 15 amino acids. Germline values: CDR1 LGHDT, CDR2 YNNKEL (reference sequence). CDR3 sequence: CASSQAGTGVDKQYF. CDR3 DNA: TGTGCCAGCAGCCAAGCCGGGACAGGGGTTGACAAGCAGTACTTC.

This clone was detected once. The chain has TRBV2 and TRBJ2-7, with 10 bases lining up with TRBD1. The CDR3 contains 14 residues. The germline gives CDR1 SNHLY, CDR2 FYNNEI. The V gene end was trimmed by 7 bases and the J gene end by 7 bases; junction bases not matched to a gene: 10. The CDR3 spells CASNDRGQKGEQYF. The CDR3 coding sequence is TGTGCCAGCAACGACAGGGGGCAAAAAGGGGAGCAGTACTTC.

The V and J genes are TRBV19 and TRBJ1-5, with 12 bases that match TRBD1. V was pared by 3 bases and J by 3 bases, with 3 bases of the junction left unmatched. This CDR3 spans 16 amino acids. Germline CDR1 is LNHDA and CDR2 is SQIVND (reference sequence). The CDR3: CASSIGTGGLNQPQHF. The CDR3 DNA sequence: TGTGCCAGTAGTATCGGGACAGGGGGCCTCAATCAGCCCCAGCATTTT.

The CDR3 DNA follows: TGTGCCAGCAGCTGGGGCCGGGACACAGGCTCTGGAAACACCATATATTTT. Its protein product is CASSWGRDTGSGNTIYF. The J gene is TRBJ1-3, the V gene TRBV7-9; maybe TRBD1 (6 bases). Trimming removed 4 bases at V and 0 bases at J, with 16 bases between. The CDR3 length is 17 residues. Germline CDR1 and CDR2: SEHNR and FQNEAQ (reference sequence).

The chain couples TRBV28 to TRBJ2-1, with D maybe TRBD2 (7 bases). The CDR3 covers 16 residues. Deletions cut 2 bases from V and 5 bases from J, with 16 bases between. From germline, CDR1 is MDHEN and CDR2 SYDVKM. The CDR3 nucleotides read TGTGCCAGCAGTTTAGCTGGGGGGGCGAGAAACAATGAGCAGTTCTTC. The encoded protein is CASSLAGGARNNEQFF.

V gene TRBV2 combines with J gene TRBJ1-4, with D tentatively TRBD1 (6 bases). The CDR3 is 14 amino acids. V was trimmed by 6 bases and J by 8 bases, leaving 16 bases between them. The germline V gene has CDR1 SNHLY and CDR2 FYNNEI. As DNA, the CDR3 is TGTGCCAGCAGAGGGGGAAGGGTTGAGGAAAAACTGTTTTTT. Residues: CASRGGRVEEKLFF.

CDR3 sequence (DNA): TGTGCCTGGAGTGCAGGGGCCAATCAGCCCCAGCATTTT. This gives the protein CAWSAGANQPQHF. The chain employs TRBV30 and TRBJ1-5; TRBD1 is a possible D gene (6 bases). CDR1 is GTSNPN and CDR2 is SVGIG in the germline V gene (reference sequence). The CDR3 extends over 13 amino acids. V dropped 1 base and J dropped 3 bases, with 7 bases sitting between them.

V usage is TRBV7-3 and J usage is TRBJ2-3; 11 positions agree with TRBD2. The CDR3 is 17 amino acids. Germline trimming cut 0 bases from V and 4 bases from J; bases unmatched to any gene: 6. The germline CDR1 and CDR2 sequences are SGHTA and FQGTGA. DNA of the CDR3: TGTGCCAGCAGCTTAACCCTAGCGGGGGGTGTTTCAGATACGCAGTATTTT. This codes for CASSLTLAGGVSDTQYF.

CDR3 amino acids: CASSYRREAGEAFF. The CDR3 DNA sequence: TGTGCCAGCAGCTACCGCAGGGAGGCCGGTGAAGCTTTCTTT. V usage is TRBV5-6 and J usage is TRBJ1-1, with D possibly matching TRBD1 (5 bases). The germline gives CDR1 SGHDT, CDR2 YYEEEE. The CDR3 is 14 residues long. Trimming took 3 bases from V and 7 from J, leaving 16 bases between them. Full variable domain (rest looked up from reference TRBV5-6 and TRBJ1-1): DAGVTQSPTHLIKTRGQQVTLRCSPKSGHDTVSWYQQALGQGPQFIFQYYEEEERQRGNFPDRFSGHQFPNYSSELNVNALLLGDSALYLCASSYRREAGEAFFGQGTRLTVV.

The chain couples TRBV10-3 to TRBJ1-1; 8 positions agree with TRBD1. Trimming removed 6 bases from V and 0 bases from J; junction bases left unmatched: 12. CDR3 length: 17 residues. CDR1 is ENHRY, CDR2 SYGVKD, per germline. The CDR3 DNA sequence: TGTGCCATCAGCCAGACAGGGGTCCCGGTCATGAACACTGAAGCTTTCTTT. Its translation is CAISQTGVPVMNTEAFF.

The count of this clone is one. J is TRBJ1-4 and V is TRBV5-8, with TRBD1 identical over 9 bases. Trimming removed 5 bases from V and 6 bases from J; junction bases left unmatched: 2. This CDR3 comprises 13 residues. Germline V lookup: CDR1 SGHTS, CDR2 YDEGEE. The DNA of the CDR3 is TGTGCCAGCAGAAACAGGGGGCATGAAAAACTGTTTTTT. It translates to CASRNRGHEKLFF.

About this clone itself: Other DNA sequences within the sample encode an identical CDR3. DNA of the CDR3: TGCGCCAGCAGCCCTTCGGGAGAGAACACCGGGGAGCTGTTTTTT. Protein sequence: CASSPSGENTGELFF. The chain combines TRBV5-1 with TRBJ2-2; the D gene is possibly TRBD2 (6 bases). The CDR3 totals 15 residues. In germline, CDR1 is SGHRS, CDR2 YFSETQ. Trimming shortened V by 4 bases and J by 1 base, and 11 bases separated the two germline ends.

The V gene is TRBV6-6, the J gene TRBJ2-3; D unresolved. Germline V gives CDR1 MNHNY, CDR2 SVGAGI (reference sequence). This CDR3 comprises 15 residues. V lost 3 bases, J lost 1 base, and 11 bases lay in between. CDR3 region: CASSYMAEGTDTQYF. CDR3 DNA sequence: TGTGCCAGCAGTTATATGGCCGAGGGCACAGATACGCAGTATTTT.

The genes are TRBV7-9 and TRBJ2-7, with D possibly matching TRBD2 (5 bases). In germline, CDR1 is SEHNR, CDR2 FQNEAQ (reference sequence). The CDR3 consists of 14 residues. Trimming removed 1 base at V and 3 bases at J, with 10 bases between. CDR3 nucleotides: TGTGCCAGCAGCTTAGTGCGGGCCGACTACGAGCAGTACTTC. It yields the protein CASSLVRADYEQYF.

This CDR3 reads CASMRSGTGNSPLHF. The CDR3 DNA is TGCGCCAGCATGCGTTCCGGGACAGGGAATTCACCCCTCCACTTT. V and J are TRBV5-1 and TRBJ1-6; 9 bases are shared with TRBD1. Unmatched junction bases numbered 8, after V lost 6 bases and J lost 7 bases. Germline V gives CDR1 SGHRS, CDR2 YFSETQ. The CDR3 runs to 15 residues.

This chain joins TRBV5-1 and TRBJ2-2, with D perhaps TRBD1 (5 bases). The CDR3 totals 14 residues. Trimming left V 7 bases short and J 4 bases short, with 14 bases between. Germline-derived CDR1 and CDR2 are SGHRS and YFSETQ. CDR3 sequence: CASLSDSSTGELFF. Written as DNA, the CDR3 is TGCGCCAGCCTTTCCGACAGTAGCACCGGGGAGCTGTTTTTT.

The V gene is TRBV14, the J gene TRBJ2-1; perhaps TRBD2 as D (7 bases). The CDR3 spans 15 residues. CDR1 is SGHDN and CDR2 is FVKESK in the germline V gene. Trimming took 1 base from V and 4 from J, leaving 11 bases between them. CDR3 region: CASSQGGGLYNEQFF. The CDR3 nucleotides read TGTGCCAGCAGCCAAGGGGGGGGCCTGTACAATGAGCAGTTCTTC.

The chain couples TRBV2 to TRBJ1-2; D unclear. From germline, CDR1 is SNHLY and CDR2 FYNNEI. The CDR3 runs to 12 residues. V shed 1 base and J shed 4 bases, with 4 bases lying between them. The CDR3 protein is CASSEGPYGYTF. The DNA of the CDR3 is TGTGCCAGCAGTGAAGGGCCCTATGGCTACACCTTC. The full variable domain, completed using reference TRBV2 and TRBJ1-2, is EPEVTQTPSHQVTQMGQEVILRCVPISNHLYFYWYRQILGQKVEFLVSFYNNEISEKSEIFDDQFSVERPDGSNFTLKIRSTKLEDSAMYFCASSEGPYGYTFGSGTRLTVV.

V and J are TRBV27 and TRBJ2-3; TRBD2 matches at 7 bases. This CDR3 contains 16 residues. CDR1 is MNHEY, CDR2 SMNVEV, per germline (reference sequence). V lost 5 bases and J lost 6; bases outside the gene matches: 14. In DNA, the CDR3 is TGTGCCAGCAGTCCCGACGAGCGGGGTAGGAGGGATACGCAGTATTTT. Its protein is CASSPDERGRRDTQYF.

The CDR3 DNA reads TGTGCCAGCAGCCAACCTTTGCTAGCTTACAATGAGCAGTTCTTC. This gives the protein CASSQPLLAYNEQFF. The rearrangement joins TRBV14 to TRBJ2-1; D might be TRBD2 (5 bases). CDR1 is SGHDN and CDR2 is FVKESK in the germline V gene. V lost 2 bases to trimming and J lost 4 bases, with 12 bases between them. The CDR3 loop spans 15 amino acids.

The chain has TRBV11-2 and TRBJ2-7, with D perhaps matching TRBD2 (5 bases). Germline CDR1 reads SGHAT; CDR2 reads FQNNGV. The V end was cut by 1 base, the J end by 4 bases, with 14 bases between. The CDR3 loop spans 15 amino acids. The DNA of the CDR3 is TGTGCCAGCAGCTTAGTACGAAGCGGAGGTTACGAGCAGTACTTC. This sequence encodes CASSLVRSGGYEQYF.

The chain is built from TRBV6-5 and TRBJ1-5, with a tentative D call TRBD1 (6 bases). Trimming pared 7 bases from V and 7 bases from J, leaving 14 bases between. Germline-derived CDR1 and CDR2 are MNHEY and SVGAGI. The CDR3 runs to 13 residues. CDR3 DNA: TGTGCCAGCATGCGGGGGGCGGCCCAGCCCCAGCATTTT. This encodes CASMRGAAQPQHF.

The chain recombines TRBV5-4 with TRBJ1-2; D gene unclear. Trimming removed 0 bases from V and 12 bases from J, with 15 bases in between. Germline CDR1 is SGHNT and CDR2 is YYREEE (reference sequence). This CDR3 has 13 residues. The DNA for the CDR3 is TGTGCCAGCAGCTTGGATCAAGGAGGGAGAAACACCTTC. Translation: CASSLDQGGRNTF.

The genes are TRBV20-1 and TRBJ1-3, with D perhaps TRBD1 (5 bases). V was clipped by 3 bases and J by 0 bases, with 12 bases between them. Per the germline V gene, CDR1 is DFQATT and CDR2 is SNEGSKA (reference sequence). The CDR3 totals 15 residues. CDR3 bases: TGCAGTGCTAGTGGCCGCACAGGCTCTGGAAACACCATATATTTT. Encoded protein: CSASGRTGSGNTIYF.

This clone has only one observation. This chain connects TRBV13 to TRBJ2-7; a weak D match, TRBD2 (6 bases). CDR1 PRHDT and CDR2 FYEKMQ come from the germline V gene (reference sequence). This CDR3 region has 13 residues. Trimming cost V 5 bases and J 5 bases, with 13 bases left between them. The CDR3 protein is CASSQLALDEQYF. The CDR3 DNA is TGTGCCAGCAGCCAACTAGCACTCGACGAGCAGTACTTC.